The 10 T cell receptor beta chains below come from one sample, sequenced in a study of graft-versus-host responses after intestinal transplantation. Clones were read by immunoSEQ multiplex PCR, and TCRdb kept only the in-frame ones, dropping some. Here the sample spans approximately 18,000 clones, around 33% being singletons. The specimen was alloreactive CD4+ T cells from a mixed lymphocyte reaction culture, collected before transplantation. Stated subset: CFSE-low proliferating T cells sorted from roughly 6-day pre-transplant mixed lymphocyte reaction (GvH or HvG direction). Receptors were obtained from a human patient who was an organ donor for intestinal transplantation.

This clone has just one count. The chain links TRBV6-5 to TRBJ2-2, with D unresolved. Trimming left V 2 bases short and J 2 bases short, with 3 bases between. This CDR3 region has 13 residues. Germline CDR1 is MNHEY and CDR2 is SVGAGI. CDR3 nucleotide sequence: TGTGCCAGCAGTTACAGCAACACCGGGGAGCTGTTTTTT. Protein: CASSYSNTGELFF.

This chain joins TRBV9 and TRBJ2-7; 12 nucleotides agree with TRBD2. CDR1 is SGDLS and CDR2 is YYNGEE in the germline V gene. V was pared by 3 bases and J by 0 bases, with 4 bases of the junction left unmatched. The CDR3 is made up of 16 amino acids. The CDR3 here is CASSAGLAGRSYEQYF. DNA of the CDR3: TGTGCCAGCAGCGCGGGACTAGCGGGTCGCTCCTACGAGCAGTACTTC.

This clone was recorded once. V and J are TRBV4-2 and TRBJ2-7, with D unresolved. The V and J ends lost 1 base and 3 bases respectively, with 10 bases between them. Germline CDR1 is LGHNA and CDR2 is YNFKEQ. The CDR3 loop spans 14 amino acids. The CDR3 DNA reads TGTGCCAGCAGCCAAGTCCCGACCGTCTACGAGCAGTACTTC. It is translated as CASSQVPTVYEQYF.

Relative to its sample, this clone is medium-sized. The chain links TRBV28 to TRBJ2-7; no reliable D call. Trimming shortened V by 6 bases and J by 5 bases, and 14 bases separated the two germline ends. Per the germline V gene, CDR1 is MDHEN and CDR2 is SYDVKM. This CDR3 is built from 13 residues. CDR3 sequence reads: CASSPIQRHEQYF. The CDR3 nucleotides are TGTGCCAGCAGCCCCATTCAGAGGCACGAGCAGTACTTC.

The chain recombines TRBV4-2 with TRBJ2-7, with unresolved D. V dropped 0 bases and J dropped 4 bases, with 13 bases sitting between them. Germline CDR1 LGHNA, CDR2 YNFKEQ. This CDR3 region has 15 residues. CDR3 DNA sequence: TGTGCCAGCAGCCAAGAGGCCGCCGCCGTTTACGAGCAGTACTTC. This encodes CASSQEAAAVYEQYF.

The gene calls are TRBV28 and TRBJ2-5; 8 bases align to TRBD1. The J call may not be correct, given that the DNA end is closer to TRBJ2-7. CDR3 length: 14 residues. The germline CDR1 and CDR2 sequences are MDHEN and SYDVKM. The CDR3 DNA reads TGTGCCAGCAGGGAGGGACAGGCGACCTACGAGCAGTACTTC. Translated, it gives CASREGQATYEQYF.

The chain links TRBV18 to TRBJ2-7; 8 bases are shared with TRBD2. Per the germline V gene, CDR1 is KGHSH and CDR2 is LQKENI. This CDR3 has 15 amino acids. V shed 0 bases, J shed 3 bases, and the junction held 4 bases outside the gene matches. The CDR3 DNA reads TGTGCCAGCTCACCACCCGCGGGAGGAATCTACGAGCAGTACTTC. Translation: CASSPPAGGIYEQYF. Using reference TRBV18 and TRBJ2-7 for the parts outside the CDR3, the full variable domain is NAGVMQNPRHLVRRRGQEARLRCSPMKGHSHVYWYRQLPEEGLKFMVYLQKENIIDESGMPKERFSAEFPKEGPSILRIQQVVRGDSAAYFCASSPPAGGIYEQYFGPGTRLTVT.

The rearrangement uses TRBV11-2 and TRBJ2-1; TRBD2 matches 10 bases. V shed 3 bases and J 2 bases; nucleotides not matched to a gene: 13. Germline V lookup: CDR1 SGHAT, CDR2 FQNNGV. The CDR3 has 19 residues. The CDR3 coding sequence is TGTGCCAGCAGCTTTTGGGGGGGTGGGGGGACTAGCGCCTACAATGAGCAGTTCTTC. Amino acid sequence: CASSFWGGGGTSAYNEQFF. The variable domain in full, completed from reference TRBV11-2 and TRBJ2-1, reads EAGVAQSPRYKIIEKRQSVAFWCNPISGHATLYWYQQILGQGPKLLIQFQNNGVVDDSQLPKDRFSAERLKGVDSTLKIQPAKLEDSAVYLCASSFWGGGGTSAYNEQFFGPGTRLTVL.

This clone has a handful of counts. The gene calls are TRBV5-4 and TRBJ2-7, with TRBD2 matching over 7 bases. J gave up 2 bases and V 0 bases, and 5 bases lay outside the gene matches. This CDR3 has 15 amino acids. The germline CDR1 and CDR2 sequences are SGHNT and YYREEE (reference sequence). For the CDR3, the DNA is TGTGCCAGCAGCTTGGGTCTAGCGGAGCCCTACGAGCAGTACTTC. It specifies CASSLGLAEPYEQYF.

This chain links TRBV29-1 with TRBJ1-2, with D maybe TRBD1 (6 bases). V was clipped by 7 bases and J by 0 bases, with 12 bases between them. Germline V gene lookup returns CDR1 SQVTM and CDR2 ANQGSEA. This CDR3 comprises 13 residues. CDR3 coding DNA: TGCAGCGCTGCGGGACAAACTAACTATGGCTACACCTTC. Protein: CSAAGQTNYGYTF.